These 14 T cell receptor beta chains share one sample of origin, sequenced in a study of T cell responses to AZD1222 COVID-19 vaccine. The table came from immunoSEQ multiplex PCR; TCRdb's copy has only in-frame clones and leaves some out. The table includes some 140,000 clones, roughly 90% detected once. The source was peripheral blood, collected on day 0 of AZD1222 vaccination. These receptors were obtained from an adult in good health.

The gene calls are TRBV7-9 and TRBJ1-5; D may be TRBD1 (5 bases). Trimming stripped 5 bases from V and 5 bases from J, with 10 bases between. The CDR3 length is 13 residues. The germline V gene has CDR1 SEHNR and CDR2 FQNEAQ (reference sequence). The CDR3: CASSPQGDQPQHF. In DNA form, the CDR3 reads TGTGCCAGCAGCCCCCAAGGGGATCAGCCCCAGCATTTT. The entire variable domain, with the rest obtained from reference TRBV7-9 and TRBJ1-5, is as follows: DTGVSQNPRHKITKRGQNVTFRCDPISEHNRLYWYRQTLGQGPEFLTYFQNEAQLEKSRLLSDRFSAERPKGSFSTLEIQRTEQGDSAMYLCASSPQGDQPQHFGDGTRLSIL.

The chain combines TRBV15 with TRBJ1-4; 7 nucleotides line up with TRBD1. Germline CDR1 reads LNHNV; CDR2 reads YYDKDF (reference sequence). Trimming at V came to 1 base and at J to 7 bases, leaving 3 bases not matched to a gene. The CDR3 sequence is 14 residues long. This CDR3 is CATSRGQGGEKLFF. The DNA of the CDR3 is TGTGCCACCAGCAGAGGGCAGGGGGGTGAAAAACTGTTTTTT.

The DNA for the CDR3 is TGTGCCAGCAGCCTCAGACTAGGACTAGCGGGGGCTAAGCACAATGAGCAGTTCTTC. Amino acid sequence: CASSLRLGLAGAKHNEQFF. The chain is built from TRBV13 and TRBJ2-1; 13 bases agree with TRBD2. V was clipped by 5 bases and J by 5 bases; unmatched bases: 15. The CDR3 has 19 residues. Per the germline V gene, CDR1 is PRHDT and CDR2 is FYEKMQ (reference sequence).

To note about this clone: The identical CDR3 is also encoded by other nucleotide sequences in the sample. The chain joins TRBV27 to TRBJ1-6; the match to TRBD1 covers 9 bases. CDR1 MNHEY and CDR2 SMNVEV come from the germline V gene (reference sequence). J was trimmed by 7 bases and V by 1 base; bases with no gene match: 5. CDR3 length equals 16 residues. The CDR3 DNA is TGTGCCAGCAGTTTATTCTTCGGGACAGGGAATTCACCCCTCCACTTT. Its protein is CASSLFFGTGNSPLHF.

V usage is TRBV11-1 and J usage is TRBJ2-2; D is possibly TRBD2 (5 bases). Germline lookup yields CDR1 SGHAT and CDR2 FQDESV (reference sequence). Trimming stripped 4 bases from V and 7 bases from J, with 19 bases between. This CDR3 has 16 amino acids. Here the CDR3 DNA reads TGTGCCAGCAGCTCGACACTAGAACCTCGGGGCGGGGAGCTGTTTTTT. This encodes CASSSTLEPRGGELFF.

This clone was detected only a few times. The J gene is TRBJ1-6, the V gene TRBV28; D call uncertain. This CDR3 comprises 15 residues. Trimming stripped 2 bases from V and 9 bases from J, with 14 bases between. From germline, CDR1 is MDHEN and CDR2 SYDVKM. This CDR3 is CASSLRRPRGSPLHF. CDR3 coding DNA: TGTGCCAGCAGTTTAAGACGACCCAGAGGTTCACCCCTCCACTTT. Full variable domain (outside the CDR3, taken from reference TRBV28 and TRBJ1-6): DVKVTQSSRYLVKRTGEKVFLECVQDMDHENMFWYRQDPGLGLRLIYFSYDVKMKEKGDIPEGYSVSREKKERFSLILESASTNQTSMYLCASSLRRPRGSPLHFGNGTRLTVT.

The chain recombines TRBV15 with TRBJ2-1; 7 nucleotides match TRBD2. V lost 5 bases, J lost 7 bases, and 14 bases stayed unmatched. Germline CDR1 and CDR2: LNHNV and YYDKDF (reference sequence). The CDR3 contains 16 residues. The CDR3 loop is CATSPQVASGRNEQFF. The CDR3 region has the DNA TGTGCCACCAGCCCCCAGGTCGCTAGCGGCCGGAATGAGCAGTTCTTC.

The CDR3 sequence: CASSFGTLNEKLFF. Here the CDR3 DNA reads TGCGCCAGCAGCTTCGGGACACTAAATGAAAAACTGTTTTTT. V and J are TRBV5-1 and TRBJ1-4, with D perhaps TRBD1 (6 bases). Trimming removed 2 bases from V and 5 bases from J, with 10 bases in between. Per germline, CDR1 SGHRS and CDR2 YFSETQ. The CDR3 length is 14 residues.

The rearrangement links TRBV6-5 to TRBJ2-6; D is uncertain. V was cut by 2 bases and J by 4 bases, with 12 bases left in between. CDR1 MNHEY and CDR2 SVGAGI come from the germline V gene. This CDR3 comprises 16 residues. The CDR3 reads CASSYGWGRGANVLTF. The CDR3 DNA is TGTGCCAGCAGTTACGGGTGGGGTCGCGGGGCCAACGTCCTGACTTTC.

The chain uses TRBV5-6 and TRBJ1-2, with D tentatively TRBD1 (5 bases). V was cut by 4 bases and J by 0 bases, with 13 bases left in between. This CDR3 spans 15 amino acids. Germline V gene sequence: CDR1 SGHDT, CDR2 YYEEEE. Here the CDR3 reads CASSRDSRSNYGYTF. In nucleotides, the CDR3 is TGTGCCAGCAGCCGCGACAGCCGATCTAACTATGGCTACACCTTC.

The chain is built from TRBV9 and TRBJ1-3, with D unclear. Germline V gene sequence: CDR1 SGDLS, CDR2 YYNGEE. Trimming removed 0 bases from V and 1 base from J, with 5 bases in between. CDR3 length: 14 amino acids. Written as DNA, the CDR3 is TGTGCCAGCAGCGTAGCGGCTTCTGGAAACACCATATATTTT. It codes for CASSVAASGNTIYF.

The chain employs TRBV5-1 and TRBJ2-7, with a weak D call TRBD1 (6 bases). V was pared by 5 bases and J by 4 bases, with 13 bases between. This CDR3 spans 13 amino acids. CDR1 SGHRS and CDR2 YFSETQ come from the germline V gene. The CDR3 reads CASSFGRGYEQYF. CDR3 bases: TGCGCCAGCAGTTTCGGCAGGGGTTACGAGCAGTACTTC.

CDR3 amino acids: CASSRTNTGELFF. As DNA, the CDR3 is TGTGCCAGCAGCCGCACGAACACCGGGGAGCTGTTTTTT. The gene calls are TRBV6-5 and TRBJ2-2; D is unresolved. CDR1 MNHEY and CDR2 SVGAGI come from the germline V gene. V was cut by 6 bases and J by 0 bases, with 5 bases left in between. The CDR3 sequence is 13 residues long.

This clone has a handful of counts. V is TRBV7-2 and J is TRBJ2-1; D gene ambiguous. The CDR3 is 15 residues long. V lost 1 base and J 0 bases, leaving 7 bases between the germline ends. CDR1 and CDR2 (germline): SGHTA, FQGNSA. The CDR3 is CASSLGPLSYNEQFF. The CDR3 region has the DNA TGTGCCAGCAGCTTAGGCCCCCTCTCCTACAATGAGCAGTTCTTC. Variable domain in full (rest from reference TRBV7-2 and TRBJ2-1): GAGVSQSPSNKVTEKGKDVELRCDPISGHTALYWYRQSLGQGLEFLIYFQGNSAPDKSGLPSDRFSAERTGGSVSTLTIQRTQQEDSAVYLCASSLGPLSYNEQFFGPGTRLTVL.